What follows are 3 T cell receptor beta chains derived from one specimen sequenced in a study of blood T cell repertoires in COVID-19. Libraries were prepared by immunoSEQ multiplex PCR; TCRdb keeps only in-frame clonotypes and omits some of them. The repertoire holds about 140,000 clones, with about 80% as singletons. The sample consisted of peripheral blood. Receptor source: a human donor in a cohort sampled during active COVID-19.

The sample holds a few counts of this clone. This sequence joins TRBV6-5 and TRBJ2-7, with a weak D call TRBD2 (5 bases). Germline values: CDR1 MNHEY, CDR2 SVGAGI. V was pared by 0 bases and J by 6 bases, with 15 bases between. This CDR3 is built from 15 residues. The CDR3 protein is CASSYSSRGNSEQYF. DNA for the CDR3: TGTGCCAGCAGTTACTCATCTCGAGGGAACAGCGAGCAGTACTTC.

In its sample, this clone was seen once. In nucleotides, the CDR3 is TGTGCCAGCAGCTTTGTCGGACAGCTCTACAATGAGCAGTTCTTC. Protein sequence: CASSFVGQLYNEQFF. The chain couples TRBV5-4 to TRBJ2-1; tentative D call: TRBD1 (6 bases). This CDR3 has 15 residues. CDR1 SGHNT and CDR2 YYREEE come from the germline V gene (reference sequence). V dropped 2 bases and J dropped 3 bases, with 12 bases sitting between them.

CDR3 in DNA: TGTGCCAGCAGCAAGACAGGGGGCGAGCAGTACTTC. Translating it yields CASSKTGGEQYF. The rearrangement uses TRBV7-6 and TRBJ2-7; 9 bases map to TRBD1. The trim removed 5 bases at V and 6 bases at J, leaving 2 bases unmatched. CDR1 is SGHVS and CDR2 is FNYEAQ in the germline V gene. The CDR3 has 12 amino acids.